This TCR beta chain was captured in a study of shared clonotypes between healthy human individuals. Notes on the study in general: Clonotype sharing among donors was expected to depend on sequencing depth. It was the few donors that limited the genetic and exposure-history diversity represented.

Among the donors, all were Caucasian adults who lived in Nashville, Tennessee. To note about this clone: Its specificity is not known.

Over several immunoSEQ plates, each subset's genomic DNA was distributed in even portions. TCRdb's table, derived via immunoSEQ multiplex PCR, lists solely in-frame clones and lacks some. The table shows roughly 500,000 clones, with over 65% occurring only once. This TCR came from a woman aged 40 to 50 in good health. Some clones in this sample may be carry-over from other donors' samples. Specimen: PBMCs.

The CDR3 nucleotides read TGCGCCAGCAGCCCCGGATTGAACACTGAAGCTTTCTTT. This gives the protein CASSPGLNTEAFF. J is TRBJ1-1 and V is TRBV5-1, with D unresolved. The CDR3 has 13 residues. Deletions cut 4 bases from V and 0 bases from J, with 7 bases between. Germline CDR1 SGHRS, CDR2 YFSETQ.